This record looks at one TCR beta chain sequence and its context. Its antigen specificity is not known. Per-base qualities were not stored, and no clone one base away is much larger. These data belong to a study of OX40 agonist ivuxolimab in advanced cancers. Concerning the study at large: Ivuxolimab, which targeted the costimulatory receptor OX40 (CD134), was an agonistic, fully human IgG2 monoclonal antibody. In the dose-escalation cohort, more than 75% of patients were male, and the mean age was approximately 60 years, with a range of 23 to 79. The paper covers the monotherapy dose-escalation part of the phase I ivuxolimab trial, which included N ≈ 50 patients. Among the approximately 54 dose-escalation patients, some 20 had hepatocellular carcinoma, around 15 melanoma, 9 renal cell carcinoma and 9 head and neck cancer. Patients were allowed to have had prior anti-PD-1, anti-PD-L1 or anti-CTLA-4 therapy, and roughly two fifths of the dose-escalation patients had been treated with checkpoint inhibitors. Peripheral TCRbeta sequencing was intended to test whether TCR sequence diversity was altered and clonal T-cell expansion was caused by ivuxolimab. Intravenous ivuxolimab was administered to patients every 2 weeks at six dose levels: 0.01, 0.1, 0.3, 1.5, 3 and 10 mg/kg. Partial responses were achieved by three dose-escalation patients, of whom one had hepatocellular carcinoma and two had cutaneous melanoma.

Results the study describes overall, beyond this receptor: On average, CD8+ T cells showed more expanded clones than CD4+ T cells after ivuxolimab. Which antigens the clonally expanded peripheral T cells were specific for was not determined. In the 0.1-3.0 mg/kg groups, partial responders had among the lowest normalized peripheral clonal expansion, particularly in CD8+ T cells. Low levels of normalized T-cell clonal expansion were also seen in some patients who did not respond. At doses of 0.1 to 3.0 mg/kg, clonal expansion of both CD4+ and CD8+ blood T cells was observed from baseline to week 6.

Per the germline V gene, MGHDK is the CDR1 and SYGVNS is the CDR2. Inclusive of the bounding cysteine and phenylalanine, the CDR3 is 13 residues long. Only the CDR3 region is kept as DNA, spanning 39 bases read in frame from base 1. The V end loses 5 bases and the J end loses 7 bases, and a stretch of 11 bases separates them. Patients with a history of autoimmune disease or receiving systemic immunosuppression were excluded from the trial. In every dose cohort, peripheral blood was drawn for TCR sequencing at baseline, cycle 4 day 1, and cycle 7 day 1. The samples were drawn from a first-in-human, open-label, multicenter phase I dose-escalation trial of ivuxolimab. Adults with locally advanced or metastatic melanoma, renal cell carcinoma, hepatocellular carcinoma or head and neck squamous cell carcinoma were enrolled in the trial. Before TCR sequencing, CD4+ T cells and CD8+ T cells were sorted from peripheral blood as separate populations.

Genomic DNA was isolated from the sorted cells so that the TCRbeta CDR3 region could be sequenced. The immunoSEQ Assay was used for sequencing of TCRbeta CDR3 regions. TCRdb's version of the immuneACCESS table is confined to in-frame rearrangements and falls short of the full clone set. An unresolved V gene accounts for under half of the shortfall where checked; the remainder is of unknown origin. This sample lists tens of thousands of clones; roughly nine tenths were detected once. The top ten clones comprise around 1.1% of the sample. Source: CD4+ or CD8+ T cells sorted from blood, taken in a trial of the OX40 agonist ivuxolimab. Recombination connected TRBV25-1 to TRBJ1-4; the D gene is perhaps TRBD1, on 5 matching bases. The TCR originated in an adult with an advanced solid tumor such as melanoma, head and neck, liver or kidney cancer. The DNA sequence is TGTGCCAGCAGTCGTGGGGGTAGTGAAAAACTGTTTTTT. It translates as CASSRGGSEKLFF.